Following are 22 T cell receptor beta chains from one sample sequenced in a study of blood T cell repertoires in COVID-19. Sequencing used immunoSEQ multiplex PCR; TCRdb keeps in-frame clones, though not all of them. In the table there are 87,000 or so clones, approximately 86% of which are singletons. Sequencing was carried out using peripheral blood. The receptors shown here come from a man aged 35 to 55 with acute or convalescent COVID-19.

The chain links TRBV9 to TRBJ2-7; 11 nucleotides agree with TRBD2. J was trimmed by 2 bases and V by 4 bases; bases with no gene match: 5. The CDR3 is made up of 15 amino acids. Germline CDR1 and CDR2: SGDLS and YYNGEE. This CDR3 reads CASSLSGGATYEQYF. The DNA of the CDR3 is TGTGCCAGCAGCCTTAGCGGGGGGGCTACCTACGAGCAGTACTTC.

The rearrangement uses TRBV6-5 and TRBJ2-7, with D hard to call. The V end lost 3 bases, the J end lost 9 bases, and 12 bases lay between the germline ends. This CDR3 has 12 amino acids. CDR1 and CDR2 (germline): MNHEY, SVGAGI. The CDR3 spells CASSYPTGVQYF. The CDR3 DNA follows: TGTGCCAGCAGTTATCCGACTGGCGTGCAGTACTTC.

In DNA form, the CDR3 reads TGTGCCACCAGCAGGGGACAGATCAACACAGATACGCAGTATTTT. The encoded protein is CATSRGQINTDTQYF. This chain joins TRBV15 and TRBJ2-3, with TRBD1 identical over 7 bases. CDR1 LNHNV and CDR2 YYDKDF come from the germline V gene (reference sequence). With V trimmed by 3 bases and J by 2 bases, 5 bases remained unmatched. The CDR3 contains 15 residues.

The V and J genes are TRBV7-2 and TRBJ1-5; D might be TRBD1 (5 bases). The V and J ends lost 1 base and 3 bases respectively, with 10 bases between them. This CDR3 is 15 amino acids long. Germline CDR1 is SGHTA and CDR2 is FQGNSA. The CDR3 reads CASSLGRQNNQPQHF. CDR3 coding DNA: TGTGCCAGCAGCTTAGGACGACAGAACAATCAGCCCCAGCATTTT.

The rearrangement joins TRBV6-5 to TRBJ1-2; TRBD1 aligns across 9 bases. CDR1 and CDR2 (germline): MNHEY, SVGAGI. The CDR3 loop spans 14 amino acids. Trimming cost V 6 bases and J 5 bases; bases outside gene matches: 7. This CDR3 is CASRAQGARYGYTF. In DNA, the CDR3 is TGTGCCAGCAGGGCACAGGGGGCGCGGTATGGCTACACCTTC.

This clone was counted once. The chain combines TRBV7-8 with TRBJ1-1; 8 nucleotides line up with TRBD1. V shed 2 bases and J 4 bases; nucleotides not matched to a gene: 12. Germline V lookup: CDR1 SGHVS, CDR2 FQNEAQ. This CDR3 contains 17 residues. This CDR3 reads CASSLLAGGRLGTEAFF. In DNA form, the CDR3 reads TGTGCCAGCAGCTTACTGGCAGGGGGCCGATTAGGCACTGAAGCTTTCTTT.

This chain joins TRBV3-1 (or the pseudogene TRBV3-2) and TRBJ2-1; 9 bases fit TRBD2. The CDR3 sequence is 15 residues long. In germline, CDR1 is LGHDT, CDR2 YNNKEL (reference sequence). The trim removed 2 bases at V and 8 bases at J, leaving 7 bases unmatched. CDR3 sequence reads: CASSQLRGGMDEQFF. The DNA for the CDR3 is TGTGCCAGCAGCCAACTGCGGGGGGGCATGGATGAGCAGTTCTTC.

The genes are TRBV27 and TRBJ1-1, with 8 nucleotides matching TRBD1. This CDR3 region has 16 residues. Per germline, CDR1 MNHEY and CDR2 SMNVEV (reference sequence). After removal of 5 bases from V and 1 base from J, the junction contained 9 bases not matched to a gene. The CDR3 region has the DNA TGTGCCAGCAGTCCAGACAGGGGCAGAGAGAACACTGAAGCTTTCTTT. Translating gives CASSPDRGRENTEAFF.

The chain recombines TRBV11-2 with TRBJ1-3; maybe TRBD1 (5 bases). The V and J ends lost 1 base and 0 bases respectively, with 7 bases between them. CDR1 is SGHAT, CDR2 FQNNGV, per germline. This CDR3 is 15 amino acids long. The CDR3 DNA reads TGTGCCAGCAGCTTAGGGGGCCACTCTGGAAACACCATATATTTT. Protein product: CASSLGGHSGNTIYF.

The chain combines TRBV3-1 (or the pseudogene TRBV3-2) with TRBJ2-1; tentative D call: TRBD2 (6 bases). This CDR3 is built from 15 residues. CDR1 LGHDT and CDR2 YNNKEL come from the germline V gene (reference sequence). V was cut by 4 bases and J by 6 bases, with 16 bases left in between. CDR3 coding DNA: TGTGCCAGCAGCCCGCTGGGTAGCGGAGCCAATGAGCAGTTCTTC. Translation: CASSPLGSGANEQFF.

The chain couples TRBV21-1 to TRBJ1-2; the D call TRBD1 from the table was never checked on the DNA. TRBV21-1 is a pseudogene segment. The CDR3 covers 15 residues. CDR3 loop: CASSDRQGHNYGYTF. Here the CDR3 DNA reads TGTGCCAGCAGCGACCGACAGGGGCATAACTATGGCTACACCTTC.

The chain uses TRBV19 and TRBJ1-1; 8 bases are shared with TRBD1. The CDR3 covers 17 residues. With V trimmed by 5 bases and J by 0 bases, 11 bases remained unmatched. The germline gives CDR1 LNHDA, CDR2 SQIVND (reference sequence). CDR3 region: CASSPRTGSYLNTEAFF. The CDR3 nucleotides are TGTGCCAGTAGTCCAAGGACAGGGAGTTATTTGAACACTGAAGCTTTCTTT.

V is TRBV9 and J is TRBJ2-1; 9 nucleotides match TRBD2. The V gene end was trimmed by 4 bases and the J gene end by 0 bases; junction bases not matched to a gene: 11. The CDR3 has 18 amino acids. Germline CDR1 SGDLS, CDR2 YYNGEE. The CDR3 coding sequence is TGTGCCAGCAGCCCTAATCGGCTAGCGGGAATCTCCTACAATGAGCAGTTCTTC. Residues: CASSPNRLAGISYNEQFF.

The chain employs TRBV27 and TRBJ2-2; 7 bases match TRBD2. CDR1 and CDR2 (germline): MNHEY, SMNVEV (reference sequence). The CDR3 runs 18 residues. The J segment lost 3 bases and the V segment lost 4 bases, leaving 14 bases of the junction unmatched. This chain's CDR3 is CASSSGGLAAADTGELFF. CDR3 DNA sequence: TGTGCCAGCAGTTCGGGCGGGCTAGCGGCAGCGGACACCGGGGAGCTGTTTTTT.

The chain employs TRBV7-9 and TRBJ1-1; D remains unclear. Germline V lookup: CDR1 SEHNR, CDR2 FQNEAQ (reference sequence). The CDR3 is made up of 14 amino acids. Between the trimmed V and J ends, which lost 1 base and 0 bases, there was a span of 6 bases. This CDR3 reads CASSLVSLNTEAFF. In DNA, the CDR3 is TGTGCCAGCAGCTTAGTGTCCTTGAACACTGAAGCTTTCTTT.

The J gene is TRBJ1-1, the V gene TRBV15; 12 bases fit TRBD1. From germline, CDR1 is LNHNV and CDR2 YYDKDF (reference sequence). V was clipped by 1 base and J by 4 bases; unmatched bases: 10. CDR3 length equals 18 residues. CDR3 DNA: TGTGCCACCAGCAGAGGAAGAGGGACAGGGGGCTCGGTCACTGAAGCTTTCTTT. Amino acid sequence: CATSRGRGTGGSVTEAFF.

The genes are TRBV7-9 and TRBJ1-1; TRBD1 matches at 9 bases. Germline lookup yields CDR1 SEHNR and CDR2 FQNEAQ (reference sequence). The V gene end was trimmed by 5 bases and the J gene end by 5 bases; junction bases not matched to a gene: 9. The CDR3 runs to 15 residues. Written as DNA, the CDR3 is TGTGCCAGCAGCCCGGGACAGGGAGGTTGGACTGAAGCTTTCTTT. Encoded protein: CASSPGQGGWTEAFF.

This chain joins TRBV6-1 and TRBJ1-3; possible D gene TRBD1, 6 bases. V lost 0 bases, J lost 7 bases, and 13 bases lay in between. The CDR3 is made up of 15 amino acids. Germline-derived CDR1 and CDR2 are MNHNS and SASEGT. CDR3 residues: CASSEAGTSWNTIYF. CDR3 bases: TGTGCCAGCAGTGAAGCGGGGACAAGTTGGAACACCATATATTTT.

The gene calls are TRBV27 and TRBJ2-1; 9 bases line up with TRBD2. V shed 2 bases, J shed 3 bases, and the junction held 5 bases outside the gene matches. In germline, CDR1 is MNHEY, CDR2 SMNVEV (reference sequence). CDR3 length: 16 residues. The DNA of the CDR3 is TGTGCCAGCAGTTTACTAGCGGGGAACGTCTACAATGAGCAGTTCTTC. Its translation: CASSLLAGNVYNEQFF.

This clone showed up just once. The V call is TRBV4-2, the J call TRBJ1-3, with D possibly matching TRBD1 (5 bases). The CDR3 sequence is 16 residues long. Germline loops: CDR1 LGHNA, CDR2 YNFKEQ. Trimming cost V 0 bases and J 4 bases, with 13 bases left between them. This CDR3 reads CASSQDAGTSGNTIYF. CDR3 in DNA: TGTGCCAGCAGCCAAGACGCGGGGACCTCGGGAAACACCATATATTTT.

This clone came up once. The rearrangement links TRBV6-6 to TRBJ2-7; TRBD1 matches 7 bases. CDR1 is MNHNY, CDR2 SVGAGI, per germline (reference sequence). This CDR3 is 13 amino acids long. V was clipped by 6 bases and J by 5 bases; unmatched bases: 7. CDR3 DNA sequence: TGTGCCAGCAGCTACAGGGGAAACCACGAGCAGTACTTC. Its protein is CASSYRGNHEQYF.

The chain couples TRBV5-6 to TRBJ2-7, with D tentatively TRBD2 (7 bases). Trimming pared 4 bases from V and 7 bases from J, leaving 12 bases between. This CDR3 region has 12 residues. Germline loops: CDR1 SGHDT, CDR2 YYEEEE. The CDR3 region has the DNA TGTGCCAGCAGCCCGGGGGGCGCGGAGCAGTACTTC. It codes for CASSPGGAEQYF.